The rows below give T cell receptor beta chains drawn from one sample of a study of cytomegalovirus exposure and HLA in healthy donors. Here immunoSEQ multiplex PCR was the method, and the copy in TCRdb shows in-frame clones only, minus some. The data show some 44,000 clones, with approximately 90% seen just once and 5.6% held by the top ten. Sequenced sample: PBMCs. All receptors derive from a man between 18 and 29 years old in good health and CMV-seronegative. Both conserved end residues are trimmed from each CDR3. D genes are given only for firm matches.

CDR3 protein	D gene	V gene
ASSKIGPGLGNTEAF	.	TRBV21-1
ASRDERQPQH	.	TRBV2
ASSGAGTGGYGYT	TRBD1	TRBV6-6
ASSKQGDTEAF	TRBD1	TRBV19
ASSALGQYGYT	TRBD1	TRBV9
ASSEATSSFYEQY	TRBD2	TRBV6-1
SVEPKGTSGEEQY	TRBD2	TRBV29-1
ASSFRDSTGELF	TRBD1	TRBV28
ASSFPRDQETQY	.	TRBV7-2
ASRQGVAEDTDTQY	.	TRBV9
ASSPRTGDNEKLF	TRBD1	TRBV18
ASKSQGPNEKLF	.	TRBV7-8
ASSGPGTGEETQY	TRBD1	TRBV5-4
ASSAQGVTEAF	TRBD1	TRBV5-4
ASSPFLTGDYGYT	TRBD1	TRBV4-1
AISESAGEMNTEAF	.	TRBV10-3
ASSLRTSGVAETQY	TRBD2	TRBV19
ASDTSGGTDTQY	TRBD2	TRBV28
ASSYYAGVGTEAF	.	TRBV6-5
ASSTGTSGSRHNEQF	TRBD2	TRBV11-2
ASSSGLAGGLDTQY	TRBD2	TRBV4-1
ASSVDGAGDEKLF	.	TRBV5-1
ASSLGQGNYGYT	TRBD1	TRBV7-2
ASSLAPIVHEQY	.	TRBV7-2
ASSAGSNTEAF	.	TRBV7-9
ASSDLQGMGSPLH	.	TRBV27
ASQREENTGELF	TRBD2	TRBV6-4
ASSLGREGYNEQF	TRBD2	TRBV5-1